Each of the 31 T cell receptor beta chains below was sequenced from the same sample in a study of blood T cell repertoires in COVID-19. Here immunoSEQ multiplex PCR was the method, and the copy in TCRdb shows in-frame clones only, minus some. This table has approximately 54,000 clones, 90% to 95% appearing once. Sequenced material: peripheral blood. The origin of the receptors is a man aged 50-60 years with acute or convalescent COVID-19.

The rearrangement links TRBV19 to TRBJ2-1; 13 bases match TRBD2. J was trimmed by 5 bases and V by 1 base; bases with no gene match: 5. The CDR3 has 17 residues. Germline lookup yields CDR1 LNHDA and CDR2 SQIVND (reference sequence). CDR3 region: CASSIGQGLAGNNEQFF. Here the CDR3 DNA reads TGTGCCAGTAGTATAGGGCAGGGACTAGCGGGGAACAATGAGCAGTTCTTC.

CDR3 coding DNA: TGTGCCAGTTATCCAGGGGGCGCTGGGGGCTACACCTTC. This sequence encodes CASYPGGAGGYTF. This sequence joins TRBV12-3 or TRBV12-4 and TRBJ1-2; 8 bases fit TRBD1. V gave up 9 bases and J gave up 8 bases; unmatched junction bases: 11. The CDR3 sequence is 13 residues long.

The chain recombines TRBV14 with TRBJ2-1, with 13 bases aligning to TRBD2. CDR3 length: 17 amino acids. Germline lookup yields CDR1 SGHDN and CDR2 FVKESK. V dropped 6 bases and J dropped 0; count of bases not matched to a gene: 5. This CDR3 is CASRPGLAGHSYNEQFF. Written as DNA, the CDR3 is TGTGCCAGCAGACCGGGACTAGCGGGACACTCCTACAATGAGCAGTTCTTC.

The V and J genes are TRBV5-1 and TRBJ1-3, with a possible D match to TRBD1 (5 bases). V was trimmed by 0 bases and J by 2 bases, leaving 9 bases between them. This CDR3 comprises 15 residues. The V gene's germline CDR1 is SGHRS and CDR2 YFSETQ. The DNA of the CDR3 is TGCGCCAGCAGCTTGGGGCAGGGCACTGGAAACACCATATATTTT. Protein sequence: CASSLGQGTGNTIYF. Drawing the rest from reference TRBV5-1 and TRBJ1-3, the complete variable domain is KAGVTQTPRYLIKTRGQQVTLSCSPISGHRSVSWYQQTPGQGLQFLFEYFSETQRNKGNFPGRFSGRQFSNSRSEMNVSTLELGDSALYLCASSLGQGTGNTIYFGEGSWLTVV.

The chain links TRBV7-2 to TRBJ1-1; D possibly corresponds to TRBD1 (5 bases). The CDR3 extends over 13 amino acids. V lost 8 bases and J lost 0, with 10 bases in between. Germline V gene lookup returns CDR1 SGHTA and CDR2 FQGNSA. The CDR3 spells CASCTRVNTEAFF. CDR3 nucleotides: TGTGCCAGCTGTACCAGGGTGAACACTGAAGCTTTCTTT. Using reference TRBV7-2 and TRBJ1-1 for the parts outside the CDR3, the full variable domain is GAGVSQSPSNKVTEKGKDVELRCDPISGHTALYWYRQSLGQGLEFLIYFQGNSAPDKSGLPSDRFSAERTGGSVSTLTIQRTQQEDSAVYLCASCTRVNTEAFFGQGTRLTVV.

There are a few counts of this clone. CDR3 loop: CASSQSAQDGGGQYF. CDR3 DNA: TGTGCCAGCAGCCAATCCGCTCAAGACGGAGGCGGGCAGTACTTC. The V call is TRBV4-2, the J call TRBJ2-7; D possibly corresponds to TRBD2 (5 bases). Germline V lookup: CDR1 LGHNA, CDR2 YNFKEQ. V was trimmed by 2 bases and J by 9 bases, leaving 20 bases between them. CDR3 length: 15 amino acids.

J is TRBJ2-1 and V is TRBV11-3, with TRBD2 matching over 8 bases. CDR1 and CDR2 (germline): SGHNT, YENEEA. This CDR3 spans 14 amino acids. Trimming at V came to 7 bases and at J to 5 bases, leaving 7 bases not matched to a gene. CDR3 DNA sequence: TGTGCCAGCACAGCTACTAGCGGCCACAATGAGCAGTTCTTC. Translation: CASTATSGHNEQFF.

V and J are TRBV7-2 and TRBJ1-1; the D gene is possibly TRBD1 (6 bases). The CDR3 is 15 amino acids. V was trimmed by 5 bases and J by 5 bases, leaving 18 bases between them. Germline CDR1 and CDR2: SGHTA and FQGNSA. The CDR3 sequence: CASSPRGGAGTEAFF. In DNA form, the CDR3 reads TGTGCCAGCAGCCCTCGGGGGGGGGCAGGGACTGAAGCTTTCTTT.

This chain uses TRBV11-2 with TRBJ1-5; maybe TRBD1 (5 bases). The ends were cut back, 4 bases at V and 10 bases at J, with 14 bases in the middle. The germline gives CDR1 SGHAT, CDR2 FQNNGV. There are 13 residues in the CDR3. CDR3 sequence reads: CASSSNPQGPQHF. The CDR3 nucleotides read TGTGCCAGCAGCTCCAACCCGCAGGGCCCCCAGCATTTT.

This rearrangement joins TRBV18 to TRBJ2-1; 9 bases map to TRBD2. Unmatched junction bases numbered 9, after V lost 0 bases and J lost 6 bases. The CDR3 is made up of 17 amino acids. Germline V gene sequence: CDR1 KGHSH, CDR2 LQKENI. CDR3 sequence (DNA): TGTGCCAGCTCACCACCAGGGCGGGAGGGCCCCGTCAATGAGCAGTTCTTC. Translating gives CASSPPGREGPVNEQFF.

In this sample, this clone turned up once. The rearrangement uses TRBV6-6 and TRBJ2-1; D is perhaps TRBD2 (6 bases). The germline V and J ends were trimmed by 5 bases and 10 bases, with 27 bases remaining between them. The CDR3 has 17 residues. Germline-derived CDR1 and CDR2 are MNHNY and SVGAGI (reference sequence). The CDR3 sequence is CASSPSPPGGGVPEQFF. The CDR3 nucleotides read TGTGCCAGCAGTCCCTCCCCCCCCGGCGGCGGGGTCCCCGAGCAGTTCTTC.

The V gene is TRBV7-8, the J gene TRBJ1-5; D remains ambiguous. The CDR3 contains 16 residues. CDR1 and CDR2 from the germline V gene are SGHVS and FQNEAQ. Trimming removed 1 base at V and 7 bases at J, with 17 bases between. CDR3 coding DNA: TGTGCCAGCAGCTTAGGTAGATTAGTGATCGGGCAGCCCCAGCATTTT. This encodes CASSLGRLVIGQPQHF.

This clone was seen once. The chain couples TRBV27 to TRBJ1-2; TRBD1 agrees at 7 bases. The CDR3 length is 14 residues. The germline CDR1 and CDR2 sequences are MNHEY and SMNVEV (reference sequence). The V and J ends lost 6 bases and 4 bases, in that order; junction bases with no gene match: 8. CDR3 amino acids: CASRGQTLGYGYTF. Here the CDR3 DNA reads TGTGCCAGCAGGGGACAGACCCTTGGCTATGGCTACACCTTC.

The chain links TRBV5-4 to TRBJ2-3; the match to TRBD2 covers 7 bases. The V segment lost 4 bases and the J segment 3 bases; nucleotides outside the gene matches: 14. Germline-derived CDR1 and CDR2 are SGHNT and YYREEE (reference sequence). The CDR3 is 17 amino acids. The CDR3 is CASSPPGGTIRTDTQYF. The CDR3 bases are TGTGCCAGCAGCCCCCCCGGTGGGACTATAAGGACAGATACGCAGTATTTT.

V and J are TRBV4-3 and TRBJ2-7; 7 bases are a match to TRBD2. V was clipped by 0 bases and J by 5 bases; unmatched bases: 4. Looked up from germline, CDR1 is LGHNA and CDR2 is YSLEER. The CDR3 is 14 amino acids. The CDR3 DNA reads as TGCGCCAGCAGCCAAGAAAACCGGGGGGACGAGCAGTACTTC. Residues: CASSQENRGDEQYF.

The rearrangement uses TRBV3-1 (or the pseudogene TRBV3-2) and TRBJ1-2; TRBD1 is a possible D gene (5 bases). Germline V lookup: CDR1 LGHDT, CDR2 YNNKEL (reference sequence). The length of the CDR3 is 15 residues. The V gene lost 4 bases and the J gene lost 5 bases, with 17 bases spanning the gap. The CDR3 DNA sequence: TGTGCCAGCAGCCCCAGAGGGACTTTGGGATATGGCTACACCTTC. Amino acids: CASSPRGTLGYGYTF.

This chain links TRBV19 with TRBJ1-1, with a tentative D call TRBD1 (5 bases). CDR1 is LNHDA, CDR2 SQIVND, per germline (reference sequence). The CDR3 extends over 15 amino acids. V was trimmed by 3 bases and J by 1 base, leaving 12 bases between them. The CDR3 sequence: CASSIRWGGNTEAFF. As DNA, the CDR3 is TGTGCCAGTAGTATTAGGTGGGGGGGGAACACTGAAGCTTTCTTT. Full variable domain (outside the CDR3, taken from reference TRBV19 and TRBJ1-1): DGGITQSPKYLFRKEGQNVTLSCEQNLNHDAMYWYRQDPGQGLRLIYYSQIVNDFQKGDIAEGYSVSREKKESFPLTVTSAQKNPTAFYLCASSIRWGGNTEAFFGQGTRLTVV.

V is TRBV5-1 and J is TRBJ1-4; D possibly corresponds to TRBD1 (5 bases). The CDR3 is 16 residues long. V was cut by 4 bases and J by 4 bases, with 17 bases left in between. Per the germline V gene, CDR1 is SGHRS and CDR2 is YFSETQ. The CDR3 DNA is TGCGCCAGCAGCGGGGGAGGGCAGACTTTTAATGAAAAACTGTTTTTT. Translated, it gives CASSGGGQTFNEKLFF. The complete variable domain, with remaining parts taken from reference TRBV5-1 and TRBJ1-4, reads KAGVTQTPRYLIKTRGQQVTLSCSPISGHRSVSWYQQTPGQGLQFLFEYFSETQRNKGNFPGRFSGRQFSNSRSEMNVSTLELGDSALYLCASSGGGQTFNEKLFFGSGTQLSVL.

The chain is built from TRBV12-3 or TRBV12-4 and TRBJ1-2; D might be TRBD1 (5 bases). The V gene lost 5 bases and the J gene lost 5 bases, with 9 bases spanning the gap. The CDR3 sequence is 12 residues long. CDR3 nucleotides: TGTGCCAGCAGTACAGGAGAATATGGCTACACCTTC. This sequence encodes CASSTGEYGYTF.

V and J are TRBV12-5 and TRBJ2-7; 8 bases match TRBD2. The germline V gene encodes CDR1 LGHNT and CDR2 FRNRAP. J lost 5 bases, V lost 0 bases, and 6 bases had no gene match. There are 15 residues in the CDR3. In DNA, the CDR3 is TGTGCTAGTGGTTTGGTAGGACTAGCCGGGCACGAGCAGTACTTC. It codes for CASGLVGLAGHEQYF. Drawing the rest from reference TRBV12-5 and TRBJ2-7, the complete variable domain is DARVTQTPRHKVTEMGQEVTMRCQPILGHNTVFWYRQTMMQGLELLAYFRNRAPLDDSGMPKDRFSAEMPDATLATLKIQPSEPRDSAVYFCASGLVGLAGHEQYFGPGTRLTVT.

V is TRBV7-9 and J is TRBJ1-5, with a weak D call TRBD1 (5 bases). In germline, CDR1 is SEHNR, CDR2 FQNEAQ (reference sequence). There are 13 residues in the CDR3. Between the trimmed V and J ends, which lost 2 bases and 5 bases, there was a span of 7 bases. The CDR3 sequence: CASSLTGDQPQHF. CDR3 bases: TGTGCCAGCAGCTTAACGGGGGATCAGCCCCAGCATTTT.

The CDR3 nucleotides read TGTGCCATCAGTGAATCCCCAGGAGGGGAACCCACAGATACGCAGTATTTT. Translating gives CAISESPGGEPTDTQYF. V gene TRBV10-3 combines with J gene TRBJ2-3; D perhaps matches TRBD2 (6 bases). Germline CDR1 ENHRY, CDR2 SYGVKD. The CDR3 runs to 17 residues. Trimming removed 3 bases from V and 2 bases from J, with 18 bases in between.

The rearrangement links TRBV19 to TRBJ1-1, with 9 bases identical to TRBD1. The CDR3 has 16 residues. Germline lookup yields CDR1 LNHDA and CDR2 SQIVND (reference sequence). With V trimmed by 6 bases and J by 1 base, 9 bases remained unmatched. DNA of the CDR3: TGTGCCAGTAGCCCCCGGACAGGGGCCTCGAACACTGAAGCTTTCTTT. It specifies CASSPRTGASNTEAFF. Combining the CDR3 with reference TRBV19 and TRBJ1-1 gives the whole variable domain DGGITQSPKYLFRKEGQNVTLSCEQNLNHDAMYWYRQDPGQGLRLIYYSQIVNDFQKGDIAEGYSVSREKKESFPLTVTSAQKNPTAFYLCASSPRTGASNTEAFFGQGTRLTVV.

V usage is TRBV10-3 and J usage is TRBJ1-5, with 7 bases identical to TRBD1. The CDR3 sequence is 15 residues long. J lost 0 bases, V lost 10 bases, and 9 bases had no gene match. Germline V gene data show CDR1 as ENHRY and CDR2 as SYGVKD. The CDR3 nucleotides read TGTGCCAGCAGCGACAGGGCGAGTAGCAATCAGCCCCAGCATTTT. It yields the protein CASSDRASSNQPQHF.

The chain links TRBV2 to TRBJ2-5, with 11 bases identical to TRBD1. Germline V lookup: CDR1 SNHLY, CDR2 FYNNEI. The ends lost 6 bases at V and 3 bases at J; junction bases unmatched: 3. CDR3 length equals 14 residues. In DNA form, the CDR3 reads TGTGCCAGCAGCCGGGACAGGGGGGAAGAGACCCAGTACTTC. Translating gives CASSRDRGEETQYF.

V and J are TRBV6-5 and TRBJ2-7; D might be TRBD1 (6 bases). This CDR3 comprises 14 residues. Germline assignment: CDR1 MNHEY and CDR2 SVGAGI. The V and J ends lost 6 bases and 2 bases respectively, with 14 bases between them. This CDR3 reads CASRPDSDAYEQYF. In nucleotides, the CDR3 is TGTGCCAGCAGACCGGACAGCGATGCCTACGAGCAGTACTTC.

The rearrangement links TRBV30 to TRBJ2-7; 9 bases map to TRBD1. This CDR3 comprises 14 residues. After removal of 7 bases from V and 4 bases from J, the junction contained 11 bases not matched to a gene. Looked up from germline, CDR1 is GTSNPN and CDR2 is SVGIG (reference sequence). Here the CDR3 DNA reads TGTGCCTCGGGACAGGGCTCTGTCATATACGAGCAGTACTTC. It specifies CASGQGSVIYEQYF.

The chain has TRBV6-5 and TRBJ2-6; D may be TRBD1 (6 bases). This CDR3 has 15 amino acids. Germline lookup yields CDR1 MNHEY and CDR2 SVGAGI. Trimming stripped 2 bases from V and 4 bases from J, with 9 bases between. Here the CDR3 DNA reads TGTGCCAGCAGTTACAGGGGGTCCGGGGCCAACGTCCTGACTTTC. Translating gives CASSYRGSGANVLTF.

This chain uses TRBV7-6 with TRBJ1-4; TRBD1 agrees at 12 bases. This CDR3 region has 16 residues. The V gene's germline CDR1 is SGHVS and CDR2 FNYEAQ. V gave up 5 bases and J gave up 10 bases; unmatched junction bases: 11. In nucleotides, the CDR3 is TGTGCCAGCAGCCTTATACCGGGACAGGGGGCGCGAAAACTGTTTTTT. Its protein product is CASSLIPGQGARKLFF.

V is TRBV9 and J is TRBJ2-2, with D perhaps matching TRBD2 (5 bases). CDR3 length: 16 residues. V lost 0 bases and J lost 2, with 11 bases in between. Per the germline V gene, CDR1 is SGDLS and CDR2 is YYNGEE. CDR3 loop: CASSVGPSRNTGELFF. The CDR3 DNA follows: TGTGCCAGCAGCGTAGGTCCTAGCAGAAACACCGGGGAGCTGTTTTTT.

The rearrangement joins TRBV6-5 to TRBJ2-7; D ambiguous. Germline V gene lookup returns CDR1 MNHEY and CDR2 SVGAGI. This CDR3 is built from 14 residues. The ends were cut back, 4 bases at V and 0 bases at J, with 10 bases in the middle. The chain's CDR3 is CASSSRFSSYEQYF. Written as DNA, the CDR3 is TGTGCCAGCAGTTCCAGGTTTAGCTCCTACGAGCAGTACTTC.